Below are 27 T cell receptor beta chains sequenced from a single sample in a study of regulatory T cells in long-lasting Graves disease. Indicated time point: persistent/refractory GD, antithyroid drugs over 5 years with positive TRAb. PBMC-derived RNA was used for the TCR library. Both iRepertoire HTBI primers and Arm-PCR of CDR3 regions were used to build the TCR beta libraries. TCRdb called the multiplex PCR reads again in MiXCR, with one record for every CDR3 protein. The table lists roughly 400,000 distinct CDR3 sequences, 21% of them singletons. Sequences were derived from peripheral blood mononuclear cells (PBMCs), sampled when the disease was refractory, from a patient treated with antithyroid drugs. Receptors were obtained from a female donor with Graves disease.

The V gene is TRBV29-1, the J gene TRBJ2-6; the D gene is possibly TRBD2 (6 bases). Trimming took off 0 bases at V and 3 bases at J, with 9 bases between the two ends. This CDR3 comprises 15 residues. From germline, CDR1 is SQVTM and CDR2 ANQGSEA. CDR3 residues: CSVEDLGGGANVLTF. DNA for the CDR3: TGCAGCGTTGAAGATCTCGGGGGTGGGGCCAACGTCCTGACTTTC.

The rearrangement joins TRBV20-1 to TRBJ1-1; 9 bases agree with TRBD1. Germline V gene sequence: CDR1 DFQATT, CDR2 SNEGSKA (reference sequence). The CDR3 is 15 amino acids. The V and J ends lost 2 bases and 7 bases, in that order; junction bases with no gene match: 11. CDR3 region: CSARRGDRAPYEAFF. The CDR3 nucleotides read TGCAGTGCTAGAAGGGGGGACAGGGCTCCCTATGAAGCTTTCTTT.

This clonotype was counted ten times or more. The chain is built from TRBV11-1 and TRBJ2-7, with 8 bases that match TRBD1. The germline V gene encodes CDR1 SGHAT and CDR2 FQDESV (reference sequence). The CDR3 has 15 amino acids. The V gene end was trimmed by 3 bases and the J gene end by 3 bases; junction bases not matched to a gene: 7. The CDR3 region has the DNA TGTGCCAGCAGCTTTATGAGCACAGGGGGCTACGAGCAGTACTTC. This encodes CASSFMSTGGYEQYF.

The chain uses TRBV12-3 or TRBV12-4 and TRBJ1-1; 12 bases line up with TRBD1. Unmatched junction bases numbered 12, after V lost 7 bases and J lost 3 bases. This CDR3 contains 17 residues. CDR3 loop: CASTHGWDRGRDTEAFF. For the CDR3, the DNA is TGTGCCAGCACTCATGGCTGGGACAGGGGGCGGGACACTGAAGCTTTCTTT.

Many counts were recorded for this clonotype. The chain recombines TRBV12-3 or TRBV12-4 with TRBJ1-1; weak D call: TRBD1 (5 bases). With 3 bases removed from V and 10 bases from J, the gap between germline ends came to 12 bases. This CDR3 has 12 residues. CDR3 in DNA: TGTGCCAGCAGTTTTCCCGTCGGGGCAGCTTTCTTT. This encodes CASSFPVGAAFF.

This clonotype was picked up many times. The CDR3 DNA reads as TGTGCCAGCAGCTCAACTAGCGGCCAAGAGACCCAGTACTTC. It is translated as CASSSTSGQETQYF. The V and J genes are TRBV7-3 and TRBJ2-5, with 8 bases that match TRBD2. The CDR3 contains 14 residues. The germline V gene has CDR1 SGHTA and CDR2 FQGTGA. After removal of 4 bases from V and 1 base from J, the junction contained 2 bases not matched to a gene.

A few counts support this clonotype. This CDR3 is CASSLAKASGSPYEQYF. CDR3 bases: TGCGCCAGCAGCTTGGCCAAGGCTAGCGGGTCGCCCTACGAGCAGTACTTC. The rearrangement joins TRBV5-1 to TRBJ2-7; 8 nucleotides agree with TRBD2. The CDR3 length is 17 residues. The ends lost 0 bases at V and 2 bases at J; junction bases unmatched: 10. Germline V gene sequence: CDR1 SGHRS, CDR2 YFSETQ. The variable domain in full, completed from reference TRBV5-1 and TRBJ2-7, reads KAGVTQTPRYLIKTRGQQVTLSCSPISGHRSVSWYQQTPGQGLQFLFEYFSETQRNKGNFPGRFSGRQFSNSRSEMNVSTLELGDSALYLCASSLAKASGSPYEQYFGPGTRLTVT.

This clonotype has a handful of counts. The CDR3 coding sequence is TGCAGTGCTAGGACCAGCGGGAGGGCCTACGAGCAGTACTTC. Its protein is CSARTSGRAYEQYF. J is TRBJ2-7 and V is TRBV20-1; 10 positions match TRBD2. The V gene end was trimmed by 3 bases and the J gene end by 2 bases; junction bases not matched to a gene: 4. CDR1 and CDR2 from the germline V gene are DFQATT and SNEGSKA (reference sequence). The CDR3 totals 14 residues.

This clonotype turned up a few times. This chain's CDR3 is CASSVGRTGNEQYF. The CDR3 nucleotides read TGTGCCAGCAGCGTAGGTCGGACAGGGAACGAGCAGTACTTC. The V and J genes are TRBV7-2 and TRBJ2-7; TRBD1 aligns across 8 bases. The germline CDR1 and CDR2 sequences are SGHTA and FQGNSA. V trimming: 5 bases; J trimming: 5 bases; junction bases outside the gene matches: 8. The CDR3 consists of 14 residues.

This clonotype was counted at least ten times. CDR3 nucleotide sequence: TGTGCCAGCAGCCTTCAACCGCAGCCCCAGCATTTT. Translation gives CASSLQPQPQHF. The chain uses TRBV6-1 and TRBJ1-5; D call uncertain. Germline CDR1 MNHNS, CDR2 SASEGT. The V end was cut by 6 bases, the J end by 7 bases, with 10 bases between. The CDR3 length is 12 residues.

The chain carries TRBV20-1 and TRBJ2-3, with D tentatively TRBD2 (5 bases). Trimming shortened V by 6 bases and J by 1 base, and 17 bases separated the two germline ends. The CDR3 is 15 residues long. Germline CDR1 is DFQATT and CDR2 is SNEGSKA (reference sequence). CDR3 residues: CSARTGGWGTDTQYF. For the CDR3, the DNA is TGCAGTGCAAGGACTGGCGGCTGGGGCACAGATACGCAGTATTTT.

The chain employs TRBV4-1 and TRBJ2-7; D is unresolved. V dropped 2 bases and J dropped 6 bases, with 11 bases sitting between them. The length of the CDR3 is 13 residues. The germline gives CDR1 MGHRA, CDR2 YSYEKL. In DNA form, the CDR3 reads TGCGCCAGCAGCCAATTGGAACACGGCGAGCAGTACTTC. Encoded protein: CASSQLEHGEQYF.

A few counts support this clonotype. The chain joins TRBV10-2 to TRBJ1-1, with 10 bases matching TRBD1. This CDR3 region has 16 residues. V was clipped by 3 bases and J by 0 bases; unmatched bases: 4. Germline V gives CDR1 WSHSY, CDR2 SAAADI. The CDR3 region is CASSDGTGVMNTEAFF. The DNA of the CDR3 is TGCGCCAGCAGTGACGGGACAGGGGTAATGAACACTGAAGCTTTCTTT.

The sample holds many counts of this clonotype. V and J are TRBV12-3 or TRBV12-4 and TRBJ2-1, with 12 bases identical to TRBD1. The CDR3 spans 17 residues. V was pared by 4 bases and J by 8 bases, with 12 bases of the junction left unmatched. This chain's CDR3 is CASSSRPGTGGFYEQFF. The CDR3 DNA reads TGTGCCAGCAGTTCCCGACCTGGGACAGGGGGCTTCTATGAGCAGTTCTTC.

This clonotype was detected only once. The V call is TRBV28, the J call TRBJ1-5, with 12 positions matching TRBD1. CDR1 MDHEN and CDR2 SYDVKM come from the germline V gene. The CDR3 has 16 residues. Germline trimming cut 4 bases from V and 5 bases from J; bases unmatched to any gene: 6. CDR3 amino acids: CASSSPGTGGHQPQHF. DNA of the CDR3: TGTGCCAGCAGTTCCCCGGGGACAGGGGGCCATCAGCCCCAGCATTTT.

This clonotype was detected ten times or more. This sequence joins TRBV14 and TRBJ2-5; TRBD1 matches 7 bases. This CDR3 comprises 15 residues. The germline gives CDR1 SGHDN, CDR2 FVKESK. The V gene end was trimmed by 0 bases and the J gene end by 2 bases; junction bases not matched to a gene: 3. DNA for the CDR3: TGTGCCAGCAGCCAAGATAGGGACAGTCAAGAGACCCAGTACTTC. Encoded protein: CASSQDRDSQETQYF.

The chain has TRBV19 and TRBJ2-2, with D perhaps matching TRBD1 or TRBD2 (5 bases each). The CDR3 contains 15 residues. Germline-derived CDR1 and CDR2 are LNHDA and SQIVND (reference sequence). V was cut by 3 bases and J by 3 bases, with 11 bases left in between. CDR3 DNA sequence: TGTGCCAGTAGTATTGGGGGAAAGGACACCGGGGAGCTGTTTTTT. It encodes CASSIGGKDTGELFF.

The chain is built from TRBV20-1 and TRBJ2-1; D gene unclear. Germline-derived CDR1 and CDR2 are DFQATT and SNEGSKA (reference sequence). V gave up 3 bases and J gave up 5 bases, with 20 bases separating them. This CDR3 spans 16 amino acids. Written as DNA, the CDR3 is TGCAGTGCTAGCCCCCACACGGCCGGAATCGACAATGAGCAGTTCTTC. It translates to CSASPHTAGIDNEQFF.

As to this clonotype: This may come from a read error, since a much larger clone is one base off. The chain carries TRBV28 and TRBJ2-7; D remains unclear. This CDR3 is built from 11 residues. CDR1 is MDHEN and CDR2 is SYDVKM in the germline V gene. The CDR3 nucleotides read TGTACCAGCAGACTTGACTACGAGCAGTACTTC. This codes for CTSRLDYEQYF.

A remark on this clonotype: It is likely a read error: a sequence one base away is far more abundant. This sequence joins TRBV6-4 and TRBJ2-6; either TRBD1 or TRBD2 may supply D (5 bases each). The CDR3 has 14 amino acids. Per germline, CDR1 MRHNA and CDR2 SNTAGT. V was cut by 3 bases and J by 2 bases, with 5 bases left in between. As DNA, the CDR3 is TGTGCCAGCAGTGAGGGGGCTGGGGCCAACGTCCTGACTTTC. Its protein product is CASSEGAGANVLTF.

In its sample, this clonotype was seen many times. The chain employs TRBV2 and TRBJ2-4, with D unresolved. V was clipped by 2 bases and J by 5 bases, with 10 bases between them. Germline V CDR1 and CDR2: SNHLY, FYNNEI. This CDR3 spans 14 amino acids. The CDR3 region is CASSESPAQNIQYF. CDR3 bases: TGTGCCAGCAGTGAATCGCCGGCCCAAAACATTCAGTACTTC.

This clonotype was seen a few times. This chain connects TRBV19 to TRBJ2-2, with 13 bases that match TRBD2. Germline V gene sequence: CDR1 LNHDA, CDR2 SQIVND (reference sequence). This CDR3 contains 19 residues. Trimming took 3 bases from V and 7 from J; bases not matched to a gene: 14. For the CDR3, the DNA is TGTGCCAGTAGTATTTCCCTGACTAGCGGGAGGCCCCGGGGCGGGGAGCTGTTTTTT. It codes for CASSISLTSGRPRGGELFF.

This clonotype occurred many times. The genes are TRBV28 and TRBJ2-5; TRBD2 is a possible D gene (7 bases). Germline values: CDR1 MDHEN, CDR2 SYDVKM. The CDR3 spans 15 residues. Trimming shortened V by 6 bases and J by 4 bases, and 18 bases separated the two germline ends. This chain's CDR3 is CASSPLGGLGETQYF. The CDR3, as DNA: TGTGCCAGCAGCCCTCTCGGGGGGCTAGGAGAGACCCAGTACTTC.

The chain links TRBV20-1 to TRBJ2-7, with a weak D call TRBD2 (5 bases). Germline V gene data show CDR1 as DFQATT and CDR2 as SNEGSKA (reference sequence). The V end was cut by 7 bases, the J end by 3 bases, with 16 bases between. CDR3 size: 13 residues. The CDR3 bases are TGCAGTGGGTCTGGCGGAGGCAACTACGAGCAGTACTTC. As protein: CSGSGGGNYEQYF.

Notes on this clonotype: Possible read error: a much larger clone is one base away. The gene calls are TRBV5-6 and TRBJ1-5; 10 bases line up with TRBD1. This CDR3 region has 15 residues. The V gene end was trimmed by 5 bases and the J gene end by 4 bases; junction bases not matched to a gene: 6. Germline V gene sequence: CDR1 SGHDT, CDR2 YYEEEE. Here the CDR3 DNA reads TGTGCCAGCAGTGCCGGGACAGGGGCGAATCAGCCCCAGCATTTT. Its translation is CASSAGTGANQPQHF.

This clonotype has at least ten counts. This chain uses TRBV27 with TRBJ2-5, with TRBD2 matching 8 bases. The CDR3 has 18 residues. The germline gives CDR1 MNHEY, CDR2 SMNVEV (reference sequence). With V trimmed by 0 bases and J by 5 bases, 14 bases remained unmatched. CDR3 amino acids: CASSLSLGLAGRRETQYF. The CDR3 DNA sequence: TGTGCCAGCAGTTTATCGCTGGGGCTAGCGGGTCGCAGGGAGACCCAGTACTTC.

There are many counts of this clonotype. The chain employs TRBV3-1 and TRBJ1-6, with 8 bases identical to TRBD1. Per germline, CDR1 LGHDT and CDR2 YNNKEL (reference sequence). With 8 bases clipped from V and 7 bases from J, the junction kept 4 bases outside the gene matches. There are 13 residues in the CDR3. Here the CDR3 DNA reads TGTGCCAGCCGGGACAGGCTGAATTCACCCCTCCACTTT. The encoded protein is CASRDRLNSPLHF.